This T cell receptor beta chain is from a study of cytomegalovirus exposure and HLA in healthy donors listed by TCRdb under 2017. Study-level background: In an earlier analysis of approximately 500 of the donors, 276 Gb of sequence data and 95 million to 130 million unique TCR beta sequences from about 179 million T cells were reported. Approximately 300 gigabases of sequencing data and 91 million or so unique TCR sequences made up an early release that covered approximately 650 HLA-typed donors. Among the approximately 420 genotyped donors, around 81% belonged to the genetic ancestry cluster associated with self-reported Caucasian donors. The study aimed to test whether cataloging public T cell receptors could reveal signatures of past pathogen exposure. The T cell repertoires of 700 or so subjects were profiled by immunosequencing and related to cytomegalovirus serostatus. A separate validation cohort of 90 to 150 different subjects was used in addition to the roughly 700-subject first cohort. To predict cytomegalovirus infection status, the study combined high-throughput TCR immunosequencing, statistical association of individual TCRs with disease status, and machine learning. A later analysis re-analyzed previously published TCR beta repertoires from 666 donors and added high-resolution HLA genotyping to study TCR occurrence patterns. Rather than drawing on any new phenotypic data, the later analysis identified candidate immune exposures from TCR beta sequences and the way those sequences occurred across donors. An earlier analysis of around 640 of the donors used high-throughput TCR beta sequencing to judge whether each TCR beta V gene segment behaved as functional or pseudogenic. Donor age, sex, ethnicity and CMV serostatus were compiled alongside the repertoire data. Genome-wide SNP genotypes for about three fifths of the roughly 700 donors were used in a later genetic analysis, which treated that subset as a discovery cohort. Every discovery cohort repertoire had been produced on one sequencing platform. HLA typing covered class I and class II loci at four-digit resolution. Typing coverage varied by locus: roughly 629-630 donors for A, B, C, DRB1 and DQB1; roughly 510 for DQA1; 606 for DPA1; under 490 for DPB1. Several DR-DQ haplotypes were treated as single units for association and clustering because of strong linkage in the cohort. On average, approximately 250,000 unique TCR beta nucleotide sequences were sequenced per donor among 398 genotyped donors of the cohort, with about 19% of those sequences being non-productive. On the study overall, not on this receptor specifically: According to a later analysis, parvovirus B19, influenza, CMV and Epstein-Barr virus appeared linked to several top co-occurrence clusters. Correlated functional status among segregating V segments might be attributable to linkage disequilibrium, but an unknown experimental factor could not be ruled out. A later analysis found that TCR association rates varied across HLA loci, with DRB1 alleles showing the most associated TCRs and HLA-C alleles the fewest. Because some donors lacked HLA typing at each locus, the association tests relied only on the typed subset. Only TCR beta chains were sequenced in this cohort, and the absence of alpha or paired-chain data limited detectable features. In a later analysis, HLA-associated TCR beta chains showed more clonal expansion and lower generation probabilities than non-associated chains that were equally common. Because the 87-base-pair reads could not distinguish some IMGT-functional V segments, including TRBV6-2 and TRBV6-3, those segments were excluded. Strong co-occurrence of HLA alleles, especially DR and DQ, made assigning TCR associations to individual alleles difficult. While some public TCRs were present in many individuals, most TCR sequences turned up only very rarely across donors. A further reported finding was that TCR beta sequences accurately predicted the HLA-A and HLA-B alleles for most subjects in the first cohort. Cytomegalovirus status was reported to be diagnosed by the classifier with high specificity and sensitivity in both the original and validation cohorts. In a later analysis, most CMV-associated TCR beta chains were found to appear HLA-restricted, with HLA associations seemingly driven largely by CMV exposure. In a later genetic analysis, fewer N-insertions in productive TCRs were reported among donors in an Asian-associated ancestry cluster than the 666-donor mean. In an earlier analysis of about 600 of the donors, most TCR beta V segments appeared in productive rearrangements about 87% or about 30% of the time, broadly matching IMGT annotations. At a false discovery rate of 0.05, a later analysis linked about 17,000 TCR beta sequences to specific HLA alleles. Because counts were too low, roughly 17 rarely observed V segments, including chromosome 9 orphons, were left out of the earlier analysis of 500 to 650 of the donors. For the cohort, immune exposure information was limited to CMV serostatus. The authors suggested that the approach could potentially be extended to other disease states and immunological phenotypes. A few of the identified cytomegalovirus-associated TCR beta chains were confirmed in vitro to be specific for cytomegalovirus antigens. Presence/absence analyses assumed roughly uniform sequencing depth across donors, an assumption that may not hold. In a later genetic analysis, a missense DCLRE1C variant was associated with V-gene and J-gene trimming of TCR beta chains, and the association was replicated in an independent cohort. The study listed 150 to 200 TCR beta chains as associated with cytomegalovirus. The sequencing pipeline was judged likely to have produced a cluster of highly shared sequence variants as a technical artifact.

The library was generated by the immunoSEQ multiplex PCR assay. For the multiplex PCR, a mixture combining 60 forward primers for TCR Vbeta segments and 13 reverse primers for TCR Jbeta segments was used. The CDR3 region of rearranged TCR beta genes was amplified from genomic DNA with a multiplex PCR assay. Amplified TCR beta libraries were sequenced as 87-base-pair reads on the Illumina HiSeq System. For the original study's pipeline: A later analysis counted tens of millions of unique TCR beta chains across the roughly 700 repertoires, and around 12 million of these chains were shared by at least two donors. Raw reads were error-corrected and collapsed into unique sequences by a nearest-neighbor algorithm in which closely related sequences were merged to remove PCR and sequencing errors. CDR3 sequences were aligned to IMGT reference sequences to assign V, D and J gene segments. For a sequence to be retained, at least a six-nucleotide match to both a V gene segment and a J gene segment was required. Rearrangements were classified as productive when the CDR3 lacked stop codons and remained in frame with V and J, and all other rearrangements were classified as non-productive. CDR3 was defined by IMGT convention, running from the second conserved V-encoded cysteine to the conserved J-encoded phenylalanine. The earlier analysis of roughly 590 of the donors excluded sequences that lacked an unambiguous match to a single V gene segment. An earlier analysis of 587 of the donors classified V segments as functional when productive rearrangements were above 56.7% and as segregating when the standard deviation between donors was above 5%. A statistical classification framework was built for diagnosing cytomegalovirus status from the catalog of TCR beta chain sequences. In a later analysis, TCR nucleotide sequences were compared against IMGT/GENE-DB human TR gene sequences so that V and J genes could be assigned. A later analysis assigned CDR3 sequences and most-parsimonious VDJ recombination scenarios with the TCRdist pipeline. In a later analysis, each TCR beta chain was defined by its CDR3 amino acid sequence together with its V-gene family, and reads lacking a unique V-gene family were excluded. As a way to deal with suspected cross-contamination and a sequencing artifact, a later analysis dropped hundreds of nucleotide sequences that were highly shared and had low generation probability. A later analysis calculated a clonal expansion index for each public chain from normalized within-repertoire ranks of inferred template counts. A later analysis computed generation probabilities with a VDJ recombination model fitted to out-of-frame rearrangements, and checked the results against IGoR. In a later analysis, hypergeometric tests were used to score TCR-TCR, TCR-HLA and TCR-CMV co-occurrence, with a repertoire-size bias correction applied to TCR pairs. In a later analysis, false discovery rates were estimated by permuting HLA or CMV assignments 20 times. In a later analysis, co-occurring TCRs were grouped using DBSCAN, and TCRdist sequence similarity was added for clustering within HLA-allele-positive subsets. For co-occurrence clustering, repertoires with fewer than 30,000 or more than 120,000 public chains were excluded, along with roughly five repertoires with anomalous nucleotide sharing. Drawn from immuneACCESS, this table holds only the in-frame rearrangements with V and J called that TCRdb kept. Clones are partly lost; checked studies trace under half to an unresolved V gene and leave the rest unexplained. V, J and clone size derive from that table, while D and trimming were established from the DNA sequence. This sample is represented by roughly 120,000 clones; 81% of them were singletons. Over 2% of the sample lies in the top ten.

This clone was detected only a few times. What this receptor recognizes is not known. Base qualities were left out, and no much larger clone turns up one base away. From V the trimming removes 3 bases and from J it removes 2 bases, while the gene matches leave 4 bases of the junction unaccounted for. The CDR3 contains 16 residues, cysteine and phenylalanine counted. CDR3 DNA is the only sequence kept; it has 48 bases, read in frame from the first base. The CDR1 and CDR2 encoded by the germline V gene (reference sequence) are LNHDA and SQIVND. In total, 500 to 700 healthy bone marrow donors made up the cohort. At the time of sampling, every cohort member was nominally healthy, though immune exposures that went unrecorded were likely present. The donor was CMV seronegative and was included in the group of hundreds of seronegative cohort members. Every donor gave a peripheral blood sample, and the peripheral blood mononuclear cells from that sample were used for TCR beta sequencing. The Qiagen DNeasy Blood Extraction Kit was used to extract genomic DNA from the blood cell samples.

The rearrangement combines TRBV19 with TRBJ1-2; 12 central nucleotides agree with TRBD1. The sequencing input was PBMCs. The clonotype comes from a woman aged 25 to 39 in good health and CMV-seronegative. The CDR3 has the sequence CASSIPGTGGNYGYTF. Read as DNA, the sequence is TGTGCCAGTAGTATCCCGGGGACAGGGGGCAACTATGGCTACACCTTC.